This TCR beta chain was sequenced for a study of preoperative IRX-2 immunotherapy in early breast cancer. This sample's treatment: preoperative locoregional IRX-2 cytokine immunotherapy. Samples came from a phase Ib trial of preoperative locoregional IRX-2 cytokine immunotherapy. Germline CDR1 and CDR2: LNHDA and SQIVND (reference sequence). The CDR3 contains 18 residues. The J segment lost 5 bases and the V segment lost 4 bases, leaving 15 bases of the junction unmatched. The table came from immunoSEQ multiplex PCR; TCRdb's copy has only in-frame clones and leaves some out. The sample holds over 30,000 clones, around nine tenths seen once.

Specimen: tumor tissue, collected after IRX-2 immunotherapy. The chain couples TRBV19 to TRBJ2-1; TRBD2 aligns across 9 bases. The source is a human donor with breast cancer. The CDR3 sequence is CASSNPFRAGGRNNEQFF. The CDR3 DNA reads as TGTGCCAGTAGTAATCCGTTTAGGGCGGGGGGGCGCAACAATGAGCAGTTCTTC. The full variable domain, its missing parts supplied by reference TRBV19 and TRBJ2-1, is DGGITQSPKYLFRKEGQNVTLSCEQNLNHDAMYWYRQDPGQGLRLIYYSQIVNDFQKGDIAEGYSVSREKKESFPLTVTSAQKNPTAFYLCASSNPFRAGGRNNEQFFGPGTRLTVL.